The rows below give T cell receptor beta chains drawn from one sample of a study of T-cell reconstitution after alpha-beta-depleted transplantation in children. TCRdb reprocessed the PCR reads via MiXCR and lists one record per CDR3 protein. The sample includes hundreds of thousands of distinct CDR3 sequences, 20% to 25% of them seen just once. The sample in question was PBMCs, mostly from graft donor cells, obtained 360 days after TCRalphabeta/CD19-depleted stem cell transplant. The receptors were sampled from a boy under two years old who had a stem cell transplant for acute myeloid leukemia, so the T cells may come from the graft donor. The CDR3 runs from the conserved cysteine through the conserved F or W. D genes are given only for firm matches. Clone size is shown for a subset of rows, as once, few, many or a class of expanded clone.

J	size	D	V	DNA	CDR3
TRBJ1-5	NA	NA	TRBV6-1	TGTGCCAGCGGGGGGGAAGCAGGGCGCCATCAGCCCCAGCATTTT	CASGGEAGRHQPQHF
TRBJ2-7	NA	NA	TRBV15	TGTGCCACCAGCCCCCGAAGGGGCGTGAGCGAGCAGTACTTC	CATSPRRGVSEQYF
TRBJ1-1	many	TRBD1	TRBV5-1	TGCGCCAGCAGCTTACAGACAGGGGGCACTGAAGCTTTCTTT	CASSLQTGGTEAFF
TRBJ2-5	NA	NA	TRBV20-1	TGCAGTGCTAGAGGGAAGGGACAAGAGACCCAGTACTTC	CSARGKGQETQYF
TRBJ2-5	many	NA	TRBV6-5	TGTGCCAGCAGTCACCGGGGGAATGAAGAGACCCAGTACTTC	CASSHRGNEETQYF
TRBJ1-3	many	NA	TRBV12-3/TRBV12-4	TGTGCCAGCAGTCCGGCGGGCTCTGGAAACACCATATATTTT	CASSPAGSGNTIYF
TRBJ2-1	few	NA	TRBV5-4	TGTGCCAGCAGCTCCAATCCCGGGGACCATGAGCAGTTCTTC	CASSSNPGDHEQFF
TRBJ2-3	NA	TRBD2	TRBV5-1	TGCGCCAGCGCGGGACTAGCGAGCACAGATACGCAGTATTTT	CASAGLASTDTQYF
TRBJ2-1	many	TRBD1	TRBV28	TGTGCCAGCAGTTACCGATCAGGGACAGCAAAAAATGAGCAGTTCTTC	CASSYRSGTAKNEQFF
TRBJ2-1	NA	NA	TRBV20-1	TGCAGTGCTAGCCCCCGGGTCTCCTACAATGAGCAGTTCTTC	CSASPRVSYNEQFF
TRBJ2-3	NA	NA	TRBV19	TGTGCCAGTAGTATCCCCGTTCGGGACTCAGATACGCAGTATTTT	CASSIPVRDSDTQYF
TRBJ1-4	NA	TRBD1	TRBV12-3/TRBV12-4	TGTGCCAGCAGTTCCGGGACAGATAATGAAATACTGTTTTTT	CASSSGTDNEILFF
TRBJ2-7	NA	NA	TRBV27	TGTGCCAGCAGTTCGGCAGGATCCTACGAGCAGTACTTC	CASSSAGSYEQYF
TRBJ2-2	NA	TRBD1	TRBV7-6	TGTGCCAGCAGCCGCCTTCGACAGGGAAGCGGGGAGCTGTTTTTT	CASSRLRQGSGELFF
TRBJ2-1	NA	NA	TRBV20-1	TGCAGTGCTTTGGACTTACAGTCCTACAATGAGCAGTTCTTC	CSALDLQSYNEQFF
TRBJ1-2	NA	NA	TRBV9	TGTGCCAGCAGCGTAGCAGGGCTAGGCTATGGCTACACCTTC	CASSVAGLGYGYTF
TRBJ1-2	NA	NA	TRBV5-1	TGCGCCAGCAGCTTGTCGGATGCCTATGGCTACACCTTC	CASSLSDAYGYTF
TRBJ2-7	NA	TRBD2	TRBV29-1	TGCAGCGTTGTTGGGCTAGCGGGGGGCGAGCAGTACTTC	CSVVGLAGGEQYF
TRBJ2-2	NA	NA	TRBV29-1	TGCAGCGTTGAGGAGAGGGGCGGAGACACCGGGGAGCTGTTTTTT	CSVEERGGDTGELFF
TRBJ2-7	few	NA	TRBV4-3	TGCGCCAGCAGCCAAGATAAGGGACACTACGAGCAGTACTTC	CASSQDKGHYEQYF
TRBJ2-5	few	NA	TRBV12-3/TRBV12-4	TGTGCCAGCAGCGGGGGTGGTAGCGGCCAAGAGACCCAGTACTTC	CASSGGGSGQETQYF
TRBJ2-1	few	TRBD2	TRBV20-1	TGCAGTGCTAGAGCCGGCGGGGGGCAGGGGTCCTACAATGAGCAGTTCTTC	CSARAGGGQGSYNEQFF
TRBJ1-2	many	TRBD1	TRBV29-1	TGCAGCGTTGACAGGGGGCAATATGGCTACACCTTC	CSVDRGQYGYTF
TRBJ1-1	many	TRBD1	TRBV29-1	TGCAGCGTTAAAACTGACAGGGCTGAAGCTTTCTTT	CSVKTDRAEAFF
TRBJ2-3	NA	NA	TRBV20-1	TGCAGTGCGGGGGACCCGGCCCCAGATACGCAGTATTTT	CSAGDPAPDTQYF
TRBJ2-2	many	NA	TRBV28	TGTGCCAGCAGTTTAAACCGGCAGCTGTTTTTT	CASSLNRQLFF
TRBJ2-5	once	NA	TRBV6-2/TRBV6-3	TGTGCCAGCAGTTATCTCCGCGTCGAAGAGACCCAGTACTTC	CASSYLRVEETQYF
TRBJ2-4	few	NA	TRBV20-1	TGCAGTGCTAGAGGGTCAAGAAACATTCAGTACTTC	CSARGSRNIQYF
TRBJ2-1	many	TRBD1	TRBV14	TGTGCCAGCAGCCAAGGCCTCCCCGGGACAGGGGTTTACAATGAGCAGTTCTTC	CASSQGLPGTGVYNEQFF
TRBJ2-1	NA	NA	TRBV9	TGTGCCAGCAGCGTAGCTCCGGCCTACAATGAGCAGTTCTTC	CASSVAPAYNEQFF
TRBJ1-5	few	NA	TRBV20-1	TGCAGTGCTCCGACACCGGGCAGGGGAAATCAGCCCCAGCATTTT	CSAPTPGRGNQPQHF
TRBJ2-1	many	TRBD2	TRBV15	TGTGCCACCAGCAGAGGAGCGGGGGGAATCCACAATGAGCAGTTCTTC	CATSRGAGGIHNEQFF
TRBJ2-5	NA	TRBD2	TRBV20-1	TGCAGTGCTTTTCGCTGGGGGCTAGCGGGGACCGTGTACCAAGAGACCCAGTACTTC	CSAFRWGLAGTVYQETQYF
TRBJ2-4	NA	NA	TRBV12-3/TRBV12-4	TGTGCCAGCAGTTTTGTTGCGACAGCAAGCCTTACTTACCTAGCCAAAAACATTCAGTACTTC	CASSFVATASLTYLAKNIQYF
TRBJ2-2	NA	NA	TRBV15	TGTGCCACCAGCAGAGATCAACTTCGAAGGGGCACCGGGGAGCTGTTTTTT	CATSRDQLRRGTGELFF
TRBJ1-5	NA	NA	TRBV10-3	TGTGCCATCAGTGACGGGGGCGGGGGCTTCAATCAGCCCCAGCATTTT	CAISDGGGGFNQPQHF
TRBJ2-2	NA	NA	TRBV4-3	TGCGCCAGCAGCCAAGATATCCAGGGTTACACCGGGGAGCTGTTTTTT	CASSQDIQGYTGELFF
TRBJ2-1	many	TRBD2	TRBV11-1	TGTGCCAGCAGCCCGAGCAGATTTGCGGGGGTAGACAATGAGCAGTTCTTC	CASSPSRFAGVDNEQFF
TRBJ2-3	many	NA	TRBV29-1	TGCAGCGTTGAGGGGCCGGGGAGAGATACGCAGTATTTT	CSVEGPGRDTQYF
TRBJ1-1	NA	NA	TRBV5-1	TGCGCCACGAAGGGGGATGTGGACACTGAAGCTTTCTTT	CATKGDVDTEAFF
TRBJ2-1	few	NA	TRBV12-3/TRBV12-4	TGTGCCAGCACGAGGAGGGTCGCAAATGAGCAGTTCTTC	CASTRRVANEQFF
TRBJ2-1	few	NA	TRBV7-2	TGTGCCAGCAGCTTAGCGCAGGGGGGGCGAAATGAGCAGTTCTTC	CASSLAQGGRNEQFF
TRBJ2-7	many	NA	TRBV29-1	TGCAGCGTTGGGGGCAGCCTCTACGAGCAGTACTTC	CSVGGSLYEQYF
TRBJ2-6	few	TRBD1	TRBV20-1	TGCAGTGCTAGAGATCTCGGGACAGGGGTCTCTGGGGCCAACGTCCTGACTTTC	CSARDLGTGVSGANVLTF
TRBJ2-5	many	NA	TRBV28	TGTGCCAGCAGTCTATGGACCGATCAAGAGACCCAGTACTTC	CASSLWTDQETQYF
TRBJ2-7	few	NA	TRBV6-6	TGTGCCAGCAACCGCGGCTCCTACGAGCAGTACTTC	CASNRGSYEQYF
TRBJ2-5	NA	NA	TRBV6-5	TGTGCCAGCAGTTACCGGACAATCCGGAGCCCCCAAGAGACCCAGTACTTC	CASSYRTIRSPQETQYF